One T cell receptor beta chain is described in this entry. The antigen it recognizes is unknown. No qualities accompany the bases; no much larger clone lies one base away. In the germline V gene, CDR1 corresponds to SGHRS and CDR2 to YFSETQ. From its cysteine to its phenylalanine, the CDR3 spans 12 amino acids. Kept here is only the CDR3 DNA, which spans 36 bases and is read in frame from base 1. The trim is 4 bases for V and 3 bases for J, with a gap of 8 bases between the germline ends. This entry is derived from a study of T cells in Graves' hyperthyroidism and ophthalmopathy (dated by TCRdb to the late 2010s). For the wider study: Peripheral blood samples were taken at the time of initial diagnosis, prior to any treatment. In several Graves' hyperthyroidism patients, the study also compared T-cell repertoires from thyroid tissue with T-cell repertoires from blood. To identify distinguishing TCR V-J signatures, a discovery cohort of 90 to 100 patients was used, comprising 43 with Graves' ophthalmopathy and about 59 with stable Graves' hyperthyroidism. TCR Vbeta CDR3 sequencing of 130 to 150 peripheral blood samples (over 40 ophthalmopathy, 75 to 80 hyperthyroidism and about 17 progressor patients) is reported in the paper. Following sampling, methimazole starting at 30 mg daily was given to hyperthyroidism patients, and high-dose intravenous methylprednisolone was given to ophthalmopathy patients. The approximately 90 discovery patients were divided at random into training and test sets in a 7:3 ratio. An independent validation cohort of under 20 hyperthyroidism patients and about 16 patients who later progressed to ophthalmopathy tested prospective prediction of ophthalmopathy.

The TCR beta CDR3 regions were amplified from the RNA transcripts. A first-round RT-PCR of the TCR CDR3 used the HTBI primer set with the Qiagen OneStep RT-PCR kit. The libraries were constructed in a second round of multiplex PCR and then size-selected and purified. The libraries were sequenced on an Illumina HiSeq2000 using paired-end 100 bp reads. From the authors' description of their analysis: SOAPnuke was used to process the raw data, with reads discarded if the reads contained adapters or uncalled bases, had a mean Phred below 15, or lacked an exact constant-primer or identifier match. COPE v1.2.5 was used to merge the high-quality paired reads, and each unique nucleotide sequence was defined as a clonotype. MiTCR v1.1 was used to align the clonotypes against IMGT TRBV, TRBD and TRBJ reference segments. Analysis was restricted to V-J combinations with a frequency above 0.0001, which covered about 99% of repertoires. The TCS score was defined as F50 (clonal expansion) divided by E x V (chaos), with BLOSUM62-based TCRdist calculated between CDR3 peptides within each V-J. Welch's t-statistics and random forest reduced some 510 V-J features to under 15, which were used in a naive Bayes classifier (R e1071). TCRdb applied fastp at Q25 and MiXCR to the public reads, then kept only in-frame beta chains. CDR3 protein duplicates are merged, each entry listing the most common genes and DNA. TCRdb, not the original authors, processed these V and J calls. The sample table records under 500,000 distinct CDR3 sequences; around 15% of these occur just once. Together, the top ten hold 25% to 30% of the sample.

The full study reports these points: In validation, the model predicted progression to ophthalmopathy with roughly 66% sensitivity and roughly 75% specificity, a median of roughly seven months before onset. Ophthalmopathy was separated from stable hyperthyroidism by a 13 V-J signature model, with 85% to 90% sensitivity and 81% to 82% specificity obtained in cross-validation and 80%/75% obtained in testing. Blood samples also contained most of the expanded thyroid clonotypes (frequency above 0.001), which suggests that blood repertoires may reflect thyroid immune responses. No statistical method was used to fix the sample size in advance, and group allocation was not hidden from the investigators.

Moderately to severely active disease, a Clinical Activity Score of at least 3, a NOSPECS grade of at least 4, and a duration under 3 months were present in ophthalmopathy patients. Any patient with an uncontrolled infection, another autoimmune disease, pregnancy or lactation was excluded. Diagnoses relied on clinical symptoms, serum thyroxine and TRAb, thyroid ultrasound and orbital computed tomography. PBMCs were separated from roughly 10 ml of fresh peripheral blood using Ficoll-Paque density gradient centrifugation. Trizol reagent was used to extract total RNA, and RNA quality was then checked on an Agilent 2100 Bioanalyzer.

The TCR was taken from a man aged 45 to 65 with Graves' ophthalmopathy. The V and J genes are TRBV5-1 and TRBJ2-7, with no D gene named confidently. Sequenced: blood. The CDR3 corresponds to CASSKESYEQYF. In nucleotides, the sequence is TGCGCCAGCAGCAAGGAAAGCTACGAGCAGTACTTC.